This T cell receptor (delta chain) was recorded in a study of γδ T cells in repeated Plasmodium falciparum infection. General study points: Vdelta2-negative gammadelta repertoires appeared less diverse and less shared in Malian than Australian children.

The germline V gene has CDR1 GEAIGNYY and CDR2 EKD. This CDR3 contains 18 residues. Concerning this clone: Its antigen is as yet unknown. The mismatch at residue 11 between this DNA's translation and the TCRdb protein of a much larger clone likely reflects a read error; the protein shown is translated from the DNA.

Flow sorting of PBMC yielded separate Vgamma9/Vdelta2+ and Vdelta2-negative gammadelta T cell populations for bulk repertoire analysis. TCRdb re-called the multiplex PCR reads using CATT. The data show tens of thousands of delta-chain clones, 0.8% to 1% seen once. The sample was gamma-delta T cells from blood. The chain carries TRDV2 and TRDJ3; 9 positions agree with TRDD3. The J gene, left out of TCRdb, was set here by checking the DNA against germline. The TCR comes from a pool of human donors (malaria-infected and uninfected, not separated). The CDR3: CACDTIGGYSRDTRQMFF. In DNA, the CDR3 is TGTGCCTGTGACACCATCGGGGGATACTCCCGGGACACCCGACAGATGTTTTTC.